These 22 T cell receptor beta chains were sequenced from one sample in a study of cytomegalovirus exposure and HLA in healthy donors. The PCR contained 60 Vbeta and 13 Jbeta primers. Profiled with immunoSEQ multiplex PCR; TCRdb holds only in-frame clones, not every one. The repertoire holds about 160,000 clones, roughly 84% seen once, with about 1% in the top ten. The specimen sequenced was PBMCs. These receptors were collected from a man aged 25-45 years in good health and CMV-seronegative.

The rearrangement joins TRBV18 to TRBJ1-5, with a weak D call TRBD1 (6 bases). Germline V CDR1 and CDR2: KGHSH, LQKENI. Trimming stripped 2 bases from V and 4 bases from J, with 9 bases between. The CDR3 is 14 residues long. CDR3 amino acids: CASSPTGPNQPQHF. The CDR3 DNA follows: TGTGCCAGCTCACCAACAGGGCCTAATCAGCCCCAGCATTTT.

V gene TRBV4-2 combines with J gene TRBJ2-7; 15 bases match TRBD2. The CDR3 has 17 residues. CDR1 is LGHNA, CDR2 YNFKEQ, per germline. The V gene end was trimmed by 4 bases and the J gene end by 5 bases; junction bases not matched to a gene: 9. The CDR3 DNA follows: TGTGCCAGCAGCCCGGGACTAGCGGGAGGTATTTTTAACGAGCAGTACTTC. Its translation: CASSPGLAGGIFNEQYF.

The CDR3 loop is CASSLGETYEQYF. In nucleotides, the CDR3 is TGTGCCAGCAGCTTAGGCGAGACCTACGAGCAGTACTTC. The chain uses TRBV7-6 and TRBJ2-7; D is unresolved. Germline CDR1 and CDR2: SGHVS and FNYEAQ. This CDR3 contains 13 residues. The ends were cut back, 1 base at V and 2 bases at J, with 6 bases in the middle.

The chain combines TRBV30 with TRBJ1-4; D possibly corresponds to TRBD1 (5 bases). With 4 bases removed from V and 4 bases from J, the gap between germline ends came to 7 bases. The CDR3 length is 12 residues. Per germline, CDR1 GTSNPN and CDR2 SVGIG (reference sequence). The CDR3 sequence: CAWTRVNEKLFF. DNA for the CDR3: TGTGCCTGGACCAGGGTTAATGAAAAACTGTTTTTT.

The chain joins TRBV27 to TRBJ2-5, with D possibly matching TRBD1 (6 bases). The CDR3 runs 15 residues. V lost 3 bases and J 1 base, leaving 12 bases between the germline ends. Germline V lookup: CDR1 MNHEY, CDR2 SMNVEV (reference sequence). The CDR3: CASSFMWGPQETQYF. The CDR3 DNA sequence: TGTGCCAGCAGTTTTATGTGGGGGCCCCAAGAGACCCAGTACTTC.

This clone was counted once. The same CDR3 is also encoded by other DNA sequences in this sample. V is TRBV6-5 and J is TRBJ1-4; tentatively, D is TRBD1 (6 bases). From germline, CDR1 is MNHEY and CDR2 SVGAGI. This CDR3 is 14 amino acids long. With 2 bases removed from V and 7 bases from J, the gap between germline ends came to 11 bases. The CDR3 region is CASSYRPRGEKLFF. CDR3 in DNA: TGTGCCAGCAGTTACCGCCCCAGGGGTGAAAAACTGTTTTTT.

This clone has only one observation. The gene calls are TRBV5-4 and TRBJ1-2; D may be TRBD1 (6 bases). V lost 5 bases and J lost 4, with 15 bases in between. The germline V gene encodes CDR1 SGHNT and CDR2 YYREEE (reference sequence). CDR3 size: 14 residues. CDR3 nucleotides: TGTGCCAGCAGATCGGTAACAGGGCGCTATGGCTACACCTTC. This translates into CASRSVTGRYGYTF. The full variable domain, its missing parts supplied by reference TRBV5-4 and TRBJ1-2, is ETGVTQSPTHLIKTRGQQVTLRCSSQSGHNTVSWYQQALGQGPQFIFQYYREEENGRGNFPPRFSGLQFPNYSSELNVNALELDDSALYLCASRSVTGRYGYTFGSGTRLTVV.

This clone was found once. The V and J genes are TRBV5-4 and TRBJ2-7, with TRBD2 matching over 7 bases. The V and J ends lost 4 bases and 5 bases, in that order; junction bases with no gene match: 12. There are 15 residues in the CDR3. Germline values: CDR1 SGHNT, CDR2 YYREEE (reference sequence). The CDR3, as DNA: TGTGCCAGCAGCCCCACCGGCGGGAGTTGGGACGAGCAGTACTTC. Encoded protein: CASSPTGGSWDEQYF.

CDR3 region: CASSVDGGPSGNTIYF. The CDR3 region has the DNA TGTGCCAGCAGCGTCGATGGCGGGCCCTCTGGAAACACCATATATTTT. The V and J genes are TRBV9 and TRBJ1-3; D gene uncertain. The CDR3 extends over 16 amino acids. Per germline, CDR1 SGDLS and CDR2 YYNGEE. Trimming pared 2 bases from V and 0 bases from J, leaving 12 bases between.

The gene calls are TRBV6-5 and TRBJ2-2; TRBD1 aligns across 11 bases. Germline CDR1 is MNHEY and CDR2 is SVGAGI. The CDR3 has 15 residues. V was clipped by 6 bases and J by 6 bases; unmatched bases: 6. CDR3: CASSMDRGRAGELFF. The CDR3 DNA follows: TGTGCCAGCAGCATGGACAGGGGGCGGGCCGGGGAGCTGTTTTTT.

The CDR3 loop reads CASSPRDSSYEQYF. CDR3 DNA sequence: TGTGCCAGCAGCCCAAGGGACAGCTCCTACGAGCAGTACTTC. The rearrangement uses TRBV21-1 and TRBJ2-7; the listed D gene, TRBD1, was not tested against the DNA. TRBV21-1 is a listed pseudogene. This CDR3 spans 14 amino acids.

This chain uses TRBV30 with TRBJ2-5, with D possibly matching TRBD1 (5 bases). CDR1 is GTSNPN, CDR2 SVGIG, per germline (reference sequence). This CDR3 is built from 14 residues. V shed 0 bases and J shed 7 bases, with 15 bases lying between them. CDR3 amino acids: CAWSVVRAARTQYF. CDR3 sequence (DNA): TGTGCCTGGAGTGTAGTCAGGGCTGCCAGGACCCAGTACTTC.

The V call is TRBV5-6, the J call TRBJ2-1; 8 nucleotides align to TRBD2. The germline CDR1 and CDR2 sequences are SGHDT and YYEEEE. J gave up 3 bases and V 1 base, and 6 bases lay outside the gene matches. CDR3 length: 16 amino acids. CDR3 region: CASSLMGLGIYNEQFF. The DNA for the CDR3 is TGTGCCAGCAGCTTGATGGGACTAGGTATCTACAATGAGCAGTTCTTC. Full variable domain (outside the CDR3, taken from reference TRBV5-6 and TRBJ2-1): DAGVTQSPTHLIKTRGQQVTLRCSPKSGHDTVSWYQQALGQGPQFIFQYYEEEERQRGNFPDRFSGHQFPNYSSELNVNALLLGDSALYLCASSLMGLGIYNEQFFGPGTRLTVL.

V is TRBV4-3 and J is TRBJ2-7; possibly TRBD1 for D (6 bases). The CDR3 is 13 amino acids. The V gene's germline CDR1 is LGHNA and CDR2 YSLEER. The ends were cut back, 0 bases at V and 3 bases at J, with 6 bases in the middle. CDR3 nucleotide sequence: TGCGCCAGCAGCCAAGACAGGGGCTACGAGCAGTACTTC. It is translated as CASSQDRGYEQYF.

The V call is TRBV5-6, the J call TRBJ1-1, with D tentatively TRBD1 (5 bases). This CDR3 is 14 amino acids long. Trimming left V 2 bases short and J 0 bases short, with 8 bases between. Germline V gene sequence: CDR1 SGHDT, CDR2 YYEEEE. The CDR3 nucleotides read TGTGCCAGCAGCTTCCAGGGTCTGAACACTGAAGCTTTCTTT. It is translated as CASSFQGLNTEAFF.

With respect to this clone: The junction departs from the called germline gene at one end, perhaps through a read error. This sequence joins TRBV7-8 and TRBJ1-4; 10 nucleotides align to TRBD1. The CDR3 loop spans 17 amino acids. The germline V gene has CDR1 SGHVS and CDR2 FQNEAQ. CDR3 in DNA: TGTGCCAGCAGCGCTAGACGAGACAGGGGGCCTAAAGAAAAACTGTTTTTT. Its protein is CASSARRDRGPKEKLFF.

The chain has TRBV10-3 and TRBJ2-7; a possible D gene is TRBD2 (5 bases). Germline loops: CDR1 ENHRY, CDR2 SYGVKD. CDR3 length equals 13 residues. V was pared by 6 bases and J by 3 bases, with 12 bases between. CDR3 DNA sequence: TGTGCCATCAGCCCCGGACTCCTCTACGAGCAGTACTTC. Translated: CAISPGLLYEQYF.

This clone appeared a few times. This rearrangement joins TRBV30 to TRBJ2-2; TRBD1 aligns across 11 bases. This CDR3 spans 16 amino acids. V shed 3 bases and J 4 bases; nucleotides not matched to a gene: 7. CDR1 is GTSNPN, CDR2 SVGIG, per germline (reference sequence). The CDR3 here is CAWRTDRGLGTGELFF. The CDR3 nucleotides read TGTGCCTGGAGGACGGACAGGGGGCTTGGCACCGGGGAGCTGTTTTTT.

This chain links TRBV7-8 with TRBJ2-4; D gene unclear. The CDR3 extends over 14 amino acids. Germline values: CDR1 SGHVS, CDR2 FQNEAQ. Trimming left V 2 bases short and J 0 bases short, with 5 bases between. CDR3 nucleotides: TGTGCCAGCAGCTTATATAGAGCCAAAAACATTCAGTACTTC. Translated, it gives CASSLYRAKNIQYF. The full variable domain, with the rest looked up from reference TRBV7-8 and TRBJ2-4, is GAGVSQSPRYKVAKRGQDVALRCDPISGHVSLFWYQQALGQGPEFLTYFQNEAQLDKSGLPSDRFFAERPEGSVSTLKIQRTQQEDSAVYLCASSLYRAKNIQYFGAGTRLSVL.

The genes are TRBV29-1 and TRBJ2-7, with 9 bases identical to TRBD1. CDR3 length: 14 amino acids. Germline-derived CDR1 and CDR2 are SQVTM and ANQGSEA. Trimming at V came to 4 bases and at J to 5 bases, leaving 9 bases not matched to a gene. CDR3 coding DNA: TGCAGCGTTGTCGGGGGACAGGGTTTGCACGAGCAGTACTTC. This gives the protein CSVVGGQGLHEQYF.

The CDR3 region is CASSPTSGAQYF. In DNA, the CDR3 is TGCGCCAGCAGCCCGACTAGCGGGGCGCAGTATTTT. The chain couples TRBV4-1 to TRBJ2-3; 11 nucleotides align to TRBD2. The CDR3 is 12 amino acids. V shed 4 bases and J 10 bases; nucleotides not matched to a gene: 1. Germline assignment: CDR1 MGHRA and CDR2 YSYEKL.

The rearrangement joins TRBV30 to TRBJ1-1, with a tentative D call TRBD1 (6 bases). The CDR3 totals 15 residues. Trimming shortened V by 5 bases and J by 3 bases, and 19 bases separated the two germline ends. The germline V gene has CDR1 GTSNPN and CDR2 SVGIG (reference sequence). In DNA form, the CDR3 reads TGTGCCTGGGGAAATCTAGGGGGTTTGGACACTGAAGCTTTCTTT. Protein sequence: CAWGNLGGLDTEAFF.